The 19 T cell receptor beta chains presented below share a single source sample, sequenced in a study of blood T cell repertoires in COVID-19. Produced via immunoSEQ multiplex PCR; TCRdb's table is partial and in-frame only. Among about 260,000 clones, 83% were seen once, and the ten largest hold roughly 4.6%. Sequencing was carried out using peripheral blood. The receptors derive from a man between 60 and 75 years old who had recovered from COVID-19.

The J gene is TRBJ2-3, the V gene TRBV6-5; D is undetermined. This CDR3 contains 15 residues. Per the germline V gene, CDR1 is MNHEY and CDR2 is SVGAGI. The ends were cut back, 2 bases at V and 0 bases at J, with 9 bases in the middle. The DNA for the CDR3 is TGTGCCAGCAGTTACGTAAAAACTAGCACAGATACGCAGTATTTT. It codes for CASSYVKTSTDTQYF.

This clone has just one count. The V gene is TRBV7-2, the J gene TRBJ2-5; a weak D match, TRBD2 (6 bases). Germline V gene data show CDR1 as SGHTA and CDR2 as FQGNSA. V was pared by 3 bases and J by 2 bases, with 10 bases between. The CDR3 has 14 amino acids. CDR3 DNA sequence: TGTGCCAGCAGCTTGGGACTGCTACAAGAGACCCAGTACTTC. Amino acid sequence: CASSLGLLQETQYF.

The rearrangement links TRBV7-2 to TRBJ2-7; TRBD1 agrees at 7 bases. The CDR3 totals 14 residues. Germline V gene sequence: CDR1 SGHTA, CDR2 FQGNSA. V shed 6 bases and J 0 bases; nucleotides not matched to a gene: 5. The CDR3 loop reads CASRDRAYSYEQYF. The CDR3 bases are TGTGCCAGCAGAGACAGGGCGTACTCCTACGAGCAGTACTTC.

The chain joins TRBV5-1 to TRBJ1-2, with D tentatively TRBD1 (6 bases). V was clipped by 4 bases and J by 7 bases, with 17 bases between them. This CDR3 comprises 14 residues. CDR1 is SGHRS, CDR2 YFSETQ, per germline. The CDR3 sequence is CASSPSQGLGGYTF. CDR3 sequence (DNA): TGCGCCAGCAGCCCATCACAGGGTTTGGGTGGCTACACCTTC.

The gene calls are TRBV18 and TRBJ2-5, with 11 positions matching TRBD1. The CDR3 consists of 14 residues. V lost 5 bases and J lost 4; bases outside the gene matches: 3. Germline V gives CDR1 KGHSH, CDR2 LQKENI. The CDR3 loop reads CASSGQGAGETQYF. CDR3 bases: TGTGCCAGCTCAGGACAGGGGGCAGGAGAGACCCAGTACTTC.

The chain joins TRBV27 to TRBJ2-3; TRBD1 matches at 9 bases. CDR3 length equals 15 residues. V was pared by 6 bases and J by 4 bases, with 8 bases of the junction left unmatched. Per germline, CDR1 MNHEY and CDR2 SMNVEV (reference sequence). The CDR3: CASRRTGASPDTQYF. The CDR3 DNA reads TGTGCCAGCAGAAGGACAGGGGCGAGTCCAGATACGCAGTATTTT.

This chain connects TRBV5-1 to TRBJ2-2; D possibly corresponds to TRBD1 (5 bases). The CDR3 length is 14 residues. CDR1 and CDR2 from the germline V gene are SGHRS and YFSETQ. Trimming pared 0 bases from V and 7 bases from J, leaving 10 bases between. CDR3 sequence (DNA): TGCGCCAGCAGCTTGGAAGGGGCAGTCGGGGAGCTGTTTTTT. Translated: CASSLEGAVGELFF.

The genes are TRBV7-9 and TRBJ1-4; 7 bases map to TRBD1. The CDR3 length is 15 residues. The V and J ends lost 5 bases and 7 bases, in that order; junction bases with no gene match: 10. Germline lookup yields CDR1 SEHNR and CDR2 FQNEAQ (reference sequence). CDR3 sequence (DNA): TGTGCCAGCAGCGAAATCAGGGGGGCGGGTGAAAAACTGTTTTTT. The encoded protein is CASSEIRGAGEKLFF. Full variable domain (rest looked up from reference TRBV7-9 and TRBJ1-4): DTGVSQNPRHKITKRGQNVTFRCDPISEHNRLYWYRQTLGQGPEFLTYFQNEAQLEKSRLLSDRFSAERPKGSFSTLEIQRTEQGDSAMYLCASSEIRGAGEKLFFGSGTQLSVL.

The V gene is TRBV2, the J gene TRBJ2-5, with TRBD2 matching over 10 bases. Germline V gene sequence: CDR1 SNHLY, CDR2 FYNNEI. This CDR3 has 15 amino acids. J gave up 2 bases and V 6 bases, and 6 bases lay outside the gene matches. The CDR3 DNA sequence: TGTGCCAGCAGAGCTAGCGGGGGCCGACAAGAGACCCAGTACTTC. This translates into CASRASGGRQETQYF.

This clone has only one observation. The gene calls are TRBV19 and TRBJ1-1; D is possibly TRBD1 (6 bases). Trimming left V 6 bases short and J 4 bases short, with 15 bases between. CDR1 LNHDA and CDR2 SQIVND come from the germline V gene (reference sequence). The CDR3 spans 14 residues. The DNA of the CDR3 is TGTGCCAGTAGGGGAATGGGAGGGGGCACTGAAGCTTTCTTT. Translated, it gives CASRGMGGGTEAFF. Looking up the rest from reference TRBV19 and TRBJ1-1 gives the full variable domain: DGGITQSPKYLFRKEGQNVTLSCEQNLNHDAMYWYRQDPGQGLRLIYYSQIVNDFQKGDIAEGYSVSREKKESFPLTVTSAQKNPTAFYLCASRGMGGGTEAFFGQGTRLTVV.

The count of this clone is one. This chain links TRBV2 with TRBJ2-6; TRBD1 matches 8 bases. The germline gives CDR1 SNHLY, CDR2 FYNNEI. The CDR3 is made up of 16 amino acids. V gave up 6 bases and J gave up 0 bases; unmatched junction bases: 4. The CDR3 here is CASRGTGSSGANVLTF. The CDR3 DNA reads as TGTGCCAGCAGGGGGACAGGAAGCTCTGGGGCCAACGTCCTGACTTTC.

This clone was observed a handful of times. The chain employs TRBV11-2 and TRBJ1-1, with unresolved D. The CDR3 is 13 residues long. Germline V gene lookup returns CDR1 SGHAT and CDR2 FQNNGV. Trimming shortened V by 2 bases and J by 1 base, and 5 bases separated the two germline ends. This chain's CDR3 is CASSLFRNTEAFF. Written as DNA, the CDR3 is TGTGCCAGCAGCTTATTCCGGAACACTGAAGCTTTCTTT.

The chain joins TRBV6-5 to TRBJ1-1; D uncertain. CDR1 is MNHEY and CDR2 is SVGAGI in the germline V gene. V was cut by 8 bases and J by 1 base, with 17 bases left in between. CDR3 length: 15 residues. DNA of the CDR3: TGTGCCAGCCACCCCACGGTTGATTCGAACACTGAAGCTTTCTTT. It is translated as CASHPTVDSNTEAFF.

This clone was detected a few times. The chain carries TRBV5-6 and TRBJ1-5, with D hard to call. Germline lookup yields CDR1 SGHDT and CDR2 YYEEEE. The CDR3 has 13 amino acids. V dropped 2 bases and J dropped 8 bases, with 11 bases sitting between them. The CDR3 DNA sequence: TGTGCCAGCAGCTTAATTGGGCGGGAGCCCCAGCATTTT. Translated: CASSLIGREPQHF. Combining the CDR3 with reference TRBV5-6 and TRBJ1-5 gives the whole variable domain DAGVTQSPTHLIKTRGQQVTLRCSPKSGHDTVSWYQQALGQGPQFIFQYYEEEERQRGNFPDRFSGHQFPNYSSELNVNALLLGDSALYLCASSLIGREPQHFGDGTRLSIL.

J is TRBJ2-1 and V is TRBV7-2, with 9 bases identical to TRBD1. This CDR3 has 16 amino acids. Germline V gene lookup returns CDR1 SGHTA and CDR2 FQGNSA. V lost 0 bases to trimming and J lost 6 bases; unmatched junction nucleotides: 6. CDR3 in amino acids: CASSLATGTGSNEQFF. In nucleotides, the CDR3 is TGTGCCAGCAGCTTAGCCACCGGGACAGGGAGCAATGAGCAGTTCTTC. Combining the CDR3 with reference TRBV7-2 and TRBJ2-1 gives the whole variable domain GAGVSQSPSNKVTEKGKDVELRCDPISGHTALYWYRQSLGQGLEFLIYFQGNSAPDKSGLPSDRFSAERTGGSVSTLTIQRTQQEDSAVYLCASSLATGTGSNEQFFGPGTRLTVL.

The chain recombines TRBV7-9 with TRBJ1-6; D is perhaps TRBD1 (6 bases). V gave up 5 bases and J gave up 7 bases, with 12 bases separating them. CDR1 is SEHNR and CDR2 is FQNEAQ in the germline V gene (reference sequence). CDR3 length equals 14 residues. CDR3 protein: CASSPNGQNSPLHF. The DNA for the CDR3 is TGTGCCAGCAGCCCAAACGGACAGAATTCACCCCTCCACTTT.

CDR3 region: CASSKREGLYETQYF. CDR3 in DNA: TGTGCCAGCAGCAAGAGAGAGGGCCTTTATGAGACCCAGTACTTC. The J gene is TRBJ2-5, the V gene TRBV6-2 or TRBV6-3, with D perhaps TRBD2 (5 bases). Germline V gene data show CDR1 as MNHEY and CDR2 as SVGEGT. This CDR3 spans 15 amino acids. V was pared by 6 bases and J by 5 bases, with 19 bases between.

This clone was detected only a few times. V and J are TRBV12-3 or TRBV12-4 and TRBJ1-5; D not resolved. V was cut by 4 bases and J by 8 bases, with 12 bases left in between. This CDR3 comprises 13 residues. The CDR3 DNA reads TGTGCCAGCAGTTCCACCCAGGTCGAGCCCCAGCATTTT. This sequence encodes CASSSTQVEPQHF.

CDR3 coding DNA: TGCGCCAGCAGCCCGACCGGGACACTTTACTATGGCTACACCTTC. Translated: CASSPTGTLYYGYTF. The rearrangement uses TRBV5-1 and TRBJ1-2; D may be TRBD1 (6 bases). Germline V gene lookup returns CDR1 SGHRS and CDR2 YFSETQ. Deletions cut 4 bases from V and 3 bases from J, with 16 bases between. This CDR3 is built from 15 residues.